The clone carrying this T cell receptor (beta chain) was detected a few times. What it binds is not known. The V gene's germline CDR1 is DFQATT and CDR2 SNEGSKA (reference sequence). V lost 4 bases to trimming and J lost 4 bases; unmatched junction nucleotides: 5. The CDR3 contains 15 residues. It was with unique molecular identifiers that the TCRbeta library was prepared. MiXCR was run by TCRdb on the PCR reads, yielding one entry per CDR3 protein. The sample has more than 400,000 distinct CDR3 sequences; roughly 44% are singletons. The data derive from a study of T-cell reconstitution after alpha-beta-depleted transplantation in children. Overall study results and limits: The origin of alpha-beta T cells about two months after transplant was reportedly several hundred expanded graft clones. The study traced high day-60 TCRbeta diversity in some patients to surviving recipient T cells and thymic progenitors. By one year post-transplant, T-cell counts and diversity largely arose from T cells that were newly produced.

Sequencing was performed on PBMCs, taken before TCRalphabeta/CD19-depleted stem cell transplant. The sequence came from a girl aged 2 to 9 with aplastic anemia, due to receive a stem cell transplant. V gene TRBV20-1 combines with J gene TRBJ2-7, with TRBD2 matching over 15 bases. Written as DNA, the CDR3 is TGCAGTGCTAATCTCGGGACTAGCGGGAGGTACGAGCAGTACTTC. Its translation is CSANLGTSGRYEQYF.